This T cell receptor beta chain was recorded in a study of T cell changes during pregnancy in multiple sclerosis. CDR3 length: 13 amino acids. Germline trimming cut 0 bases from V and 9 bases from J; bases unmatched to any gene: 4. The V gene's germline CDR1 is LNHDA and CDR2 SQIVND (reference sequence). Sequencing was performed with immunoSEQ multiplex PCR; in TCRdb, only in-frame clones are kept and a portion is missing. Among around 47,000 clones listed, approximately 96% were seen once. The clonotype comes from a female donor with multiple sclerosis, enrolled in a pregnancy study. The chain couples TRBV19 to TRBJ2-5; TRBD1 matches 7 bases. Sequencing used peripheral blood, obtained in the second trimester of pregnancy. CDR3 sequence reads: CASSIEQGRAQYF. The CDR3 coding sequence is TGTGCCAGTAGTATAGAACAGGGGAGAGCCCAGTACTTC.